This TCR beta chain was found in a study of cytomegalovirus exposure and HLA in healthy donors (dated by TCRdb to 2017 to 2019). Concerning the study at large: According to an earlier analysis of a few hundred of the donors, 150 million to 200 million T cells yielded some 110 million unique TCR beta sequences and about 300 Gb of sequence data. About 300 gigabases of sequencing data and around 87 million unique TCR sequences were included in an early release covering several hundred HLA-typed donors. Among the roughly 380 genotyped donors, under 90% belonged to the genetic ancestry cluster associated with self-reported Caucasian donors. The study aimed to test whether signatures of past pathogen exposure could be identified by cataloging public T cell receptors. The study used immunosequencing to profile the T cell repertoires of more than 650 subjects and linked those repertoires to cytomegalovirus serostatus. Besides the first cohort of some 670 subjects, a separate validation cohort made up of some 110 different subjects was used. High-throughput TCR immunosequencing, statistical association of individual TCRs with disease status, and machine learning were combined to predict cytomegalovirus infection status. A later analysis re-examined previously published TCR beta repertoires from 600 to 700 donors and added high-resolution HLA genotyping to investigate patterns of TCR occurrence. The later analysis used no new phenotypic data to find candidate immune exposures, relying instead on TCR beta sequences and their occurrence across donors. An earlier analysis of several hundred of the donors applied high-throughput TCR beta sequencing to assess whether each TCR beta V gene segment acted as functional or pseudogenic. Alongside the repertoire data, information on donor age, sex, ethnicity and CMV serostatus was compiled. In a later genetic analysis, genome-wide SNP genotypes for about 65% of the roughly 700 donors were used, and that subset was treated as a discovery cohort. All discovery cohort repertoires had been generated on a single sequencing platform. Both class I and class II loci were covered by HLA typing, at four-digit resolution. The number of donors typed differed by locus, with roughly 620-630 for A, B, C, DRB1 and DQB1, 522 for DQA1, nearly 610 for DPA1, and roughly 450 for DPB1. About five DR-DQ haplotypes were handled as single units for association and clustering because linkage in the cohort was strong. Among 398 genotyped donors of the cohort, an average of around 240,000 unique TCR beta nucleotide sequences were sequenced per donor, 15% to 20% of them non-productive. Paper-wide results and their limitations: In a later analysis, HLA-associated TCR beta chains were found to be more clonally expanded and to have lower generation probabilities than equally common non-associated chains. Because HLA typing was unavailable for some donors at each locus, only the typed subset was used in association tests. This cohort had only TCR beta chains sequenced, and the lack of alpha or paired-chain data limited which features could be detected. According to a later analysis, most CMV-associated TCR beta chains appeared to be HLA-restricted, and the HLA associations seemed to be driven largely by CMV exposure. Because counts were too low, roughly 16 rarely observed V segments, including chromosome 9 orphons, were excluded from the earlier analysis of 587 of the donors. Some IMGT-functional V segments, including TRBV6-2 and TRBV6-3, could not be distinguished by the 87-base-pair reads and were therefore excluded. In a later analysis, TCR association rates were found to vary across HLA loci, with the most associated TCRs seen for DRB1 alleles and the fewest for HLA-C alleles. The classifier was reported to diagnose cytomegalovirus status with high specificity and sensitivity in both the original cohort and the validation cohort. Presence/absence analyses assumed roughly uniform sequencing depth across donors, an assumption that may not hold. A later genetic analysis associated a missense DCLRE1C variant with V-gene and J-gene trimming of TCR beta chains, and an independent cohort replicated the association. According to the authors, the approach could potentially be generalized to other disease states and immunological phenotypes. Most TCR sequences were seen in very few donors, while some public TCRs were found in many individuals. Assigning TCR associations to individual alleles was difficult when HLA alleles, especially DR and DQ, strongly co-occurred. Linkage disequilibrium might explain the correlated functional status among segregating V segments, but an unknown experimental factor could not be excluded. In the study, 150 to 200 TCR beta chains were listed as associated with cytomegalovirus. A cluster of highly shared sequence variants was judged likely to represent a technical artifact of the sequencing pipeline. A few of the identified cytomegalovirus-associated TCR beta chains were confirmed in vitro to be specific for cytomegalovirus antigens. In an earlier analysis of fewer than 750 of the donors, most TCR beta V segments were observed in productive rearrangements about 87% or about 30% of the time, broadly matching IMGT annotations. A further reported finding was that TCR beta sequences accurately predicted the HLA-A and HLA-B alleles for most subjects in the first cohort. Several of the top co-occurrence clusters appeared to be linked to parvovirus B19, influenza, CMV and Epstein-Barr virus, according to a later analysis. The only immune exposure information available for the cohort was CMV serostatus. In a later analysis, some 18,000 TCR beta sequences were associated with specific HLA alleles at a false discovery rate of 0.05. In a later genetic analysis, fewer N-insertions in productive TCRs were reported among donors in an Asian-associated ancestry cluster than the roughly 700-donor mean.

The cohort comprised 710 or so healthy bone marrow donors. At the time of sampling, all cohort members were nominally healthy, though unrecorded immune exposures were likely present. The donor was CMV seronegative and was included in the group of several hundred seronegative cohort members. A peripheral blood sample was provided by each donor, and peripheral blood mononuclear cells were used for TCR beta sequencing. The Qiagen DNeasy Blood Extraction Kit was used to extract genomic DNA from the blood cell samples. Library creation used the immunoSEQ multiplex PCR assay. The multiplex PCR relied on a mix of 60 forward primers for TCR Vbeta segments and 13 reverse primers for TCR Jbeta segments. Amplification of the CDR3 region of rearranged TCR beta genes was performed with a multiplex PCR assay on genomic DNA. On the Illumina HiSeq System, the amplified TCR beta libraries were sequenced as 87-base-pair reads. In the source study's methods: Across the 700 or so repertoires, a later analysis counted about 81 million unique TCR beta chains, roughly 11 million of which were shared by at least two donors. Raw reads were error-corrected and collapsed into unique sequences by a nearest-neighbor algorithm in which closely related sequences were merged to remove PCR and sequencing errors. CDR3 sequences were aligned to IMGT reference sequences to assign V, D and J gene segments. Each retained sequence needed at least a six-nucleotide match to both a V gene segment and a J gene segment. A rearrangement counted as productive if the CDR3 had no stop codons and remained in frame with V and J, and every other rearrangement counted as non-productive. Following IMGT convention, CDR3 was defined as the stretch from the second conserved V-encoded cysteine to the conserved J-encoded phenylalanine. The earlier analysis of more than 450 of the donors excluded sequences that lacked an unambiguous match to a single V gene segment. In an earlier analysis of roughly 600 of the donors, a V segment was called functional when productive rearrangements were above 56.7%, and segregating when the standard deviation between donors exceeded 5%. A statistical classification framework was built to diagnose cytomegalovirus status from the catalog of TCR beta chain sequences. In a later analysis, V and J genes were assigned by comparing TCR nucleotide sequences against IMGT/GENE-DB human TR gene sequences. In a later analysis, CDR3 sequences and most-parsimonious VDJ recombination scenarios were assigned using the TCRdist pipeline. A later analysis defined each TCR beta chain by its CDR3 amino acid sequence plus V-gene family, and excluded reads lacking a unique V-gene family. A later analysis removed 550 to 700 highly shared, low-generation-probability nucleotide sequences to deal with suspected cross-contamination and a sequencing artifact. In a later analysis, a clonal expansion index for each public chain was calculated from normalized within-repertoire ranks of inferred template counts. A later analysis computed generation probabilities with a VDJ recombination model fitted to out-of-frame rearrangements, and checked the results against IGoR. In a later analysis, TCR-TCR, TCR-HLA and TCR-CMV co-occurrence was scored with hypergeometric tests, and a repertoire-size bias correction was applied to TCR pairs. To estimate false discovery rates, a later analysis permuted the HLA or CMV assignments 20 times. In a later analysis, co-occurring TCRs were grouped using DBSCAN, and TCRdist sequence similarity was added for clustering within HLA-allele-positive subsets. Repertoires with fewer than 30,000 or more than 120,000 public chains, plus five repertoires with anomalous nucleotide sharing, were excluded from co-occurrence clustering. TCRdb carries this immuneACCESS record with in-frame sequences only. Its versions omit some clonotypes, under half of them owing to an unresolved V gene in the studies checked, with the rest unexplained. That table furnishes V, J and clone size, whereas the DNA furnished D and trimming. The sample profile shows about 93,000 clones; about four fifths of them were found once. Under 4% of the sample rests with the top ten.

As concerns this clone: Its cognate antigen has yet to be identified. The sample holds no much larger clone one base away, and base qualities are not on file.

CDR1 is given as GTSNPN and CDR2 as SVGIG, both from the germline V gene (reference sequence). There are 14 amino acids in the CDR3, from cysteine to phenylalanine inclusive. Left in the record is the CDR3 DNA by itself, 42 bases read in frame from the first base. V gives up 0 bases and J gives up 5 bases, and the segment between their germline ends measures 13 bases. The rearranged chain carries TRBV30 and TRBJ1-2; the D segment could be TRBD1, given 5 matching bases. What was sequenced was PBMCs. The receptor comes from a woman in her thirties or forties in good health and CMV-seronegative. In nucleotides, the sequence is TGTGCCTGGAGTGTAGACACAGGACGGTATGGCTACACCTTC. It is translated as CAWSVDTGRYGYTF. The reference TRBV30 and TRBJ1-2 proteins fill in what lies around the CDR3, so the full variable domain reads SQTIHQWPATLVQPVGSPLSLECTVEGTSNPNLYWYRQAAGRGLQLLFYSVGIGQISSEVPQNLSASRPQDRQFILSSKKLLLSDSGFYLCAWSVDTGRYGYTFGSGTRLTVV.